Each of the 11 T cell receptor beta chains below was sequenced from the same sample in a study of blood T cell repertoires in COVID-19. The assay was immunoSEQ multiplex PCR, and TCRdb's table has in-frame clones only and misses some. The sample has about 50,000 clones, under 85% seen once. The sequenced sample was peripheral blood. Receptors were obtained from a man aged 55-75 years with acute or convalescent COVID-19.

The V and J genes are TRBV4-1 and TRBJ2-7, with D tentatively TRBD1 (6 bases). V lost 0 bases and J lost 3, with 12 bases in between. Germline CDR1 and CDR2: MGHRA and YSYEKL. The CDR3 contains 15 residues. The CDR3 reads CASSQDDRFNYEQYF. The DNA of the CDR3 is TGCGCCAGCAGCCAAGACGACAGGTTTAACTACGAGCAGTACTTC.

The chain employs TRBV28 and TRBJ2-7; D might be TRBD2 (5 bases). V was trimmed by 5 bases and J by 7 bases, leaving 12 bases between them. The CDR3 runs to 12 residues. Germline loops: CDR1 MDHEN, CDR2 SYDVKM. In DNA form, the CDR3 reads TGTGCCAGCAGTCCACTAAGGAGGGAGCAGTACTTC. Translation: CASSPLRREQYF.

This sequence joins TRBV29-1 and TRBJ2-2; 16 bases fit TRBD2. CDR3 length equals 18 residues. J gave up 5 bases and V 3 bases, and 9 bases lay outside the gene matches. Germline CDR1 is SQVTM and CDR2 is ANQGSEA. CDR3 sequence reads: CSVDPSPGLAGGTGELFF. CDR3 DNA: TGCAGCGTTGACCCGTCTCCGGGACTAGCGGGGGGGACCGGGGAGCTGTTTTTT.

In its sample, this clone was seen once. The J gene is TRBJ2-2, the V gene TRBV6-6, with TRBD1 as a possible D gene (6 bases). The CDR3 contains 19 residues. V was shortened by 5 bases and J by 0 bases, with 22 bases between the two germline ends. Germline values: CDR1 MNHNY, CDR2 SVGAGI (reference sequence). The CDR3, as DNA: TGTGCCAGCAGTCCCGGACAGTTTCTACTTTACGCGAACACCGGGGAGCTGTTTTTT. Translated, it gives CASSPGQFLLYANTGELFF.

This clone was recorded a few times. V and J are TRBV6-1 and TRBJ2-5; D is unresolved. Germline V gene data show CDR1 as MNHNS and CDR2 as SASEGT. V was shortened by 2 bases and J by 2 bases, with 9 bases between the two germline ends. The CDR3 is 14 amino acids. The CDR3 reads CASSEMRLQETQYF. The CDR3 DNA reads as TGTGCCAGCAGTGAAATGCGGCTTCAAGAGACCCAGTACTTC.

This clone appeared a few times. The rearrangement joins TRBV19 to TRBJ1-1, with unresolved D. Germline CDR1 reads LNHDA; CDR2 reads SQIVND (reference sequence). Trimming removed 3 bases at V and 0 bases at J, with 8 bases between. The CDR3 has 14 residues. CDR3 amino acids: CASSMGRMNTEAFF. CDR3 nucleotides: TGTGCCAGTAGTATGGGCAGGATGAACACTGAAGCTTTCTTT.

The DNA of the CDR3 is TGTGCCAGCCGGGGCGGGGGGGCCAGCACAGATACGCAGTATTTT. It translates to CASRGGGASTDTQYF. The chain uses TRBV4-2 and TRBJ2-3, with 9 bases aligning to TRBD2. The V and J ends lost 8 bases and 0 bases, in that order; junction bases with no gene match: 6. In germline, CDR1 is LGHNA, CDR2 YNFKEQ. The CDR3 consists of 15 residues.

V is TRBV5-1 and J is TRBJ2-7, with 9 bases matching TRBD1. There are 16 residues in the CDR3. Germline V lookup: CDR1 SGHRS, CDR2 YFSETQ. Losses at the gene ends were 4 bases for V and 6 bases for J; bases not matched to a gene: 14. CDR3 protein: CASSLRLWGQGSEQYF. The CDR3 bases are TGCGCCAGCAGCCTACGATTGTGGGGACAGGGTAGCGAGCAGTACTTC.

This chain links TRBV7-6 with TRBJ2-7, with a possible D match to TRBD1 (6 bases). V was pared by 5 bases and J by 3 bases, with 20 bases between. This CDR3 is built from 16 residues. Germline V gene sequence: CDR1 SGHVS, CDR2 FNYEAQ. The CDR3 region has the DNA TGTGCCAGCAGCCAAGAAGCCGGGACAACACACTACGAGCAGTACTTC. It yields the protein CASSQEAGTTHYEQYF.

The rearrangement links TRBV29-1 to TRBJ2-5, with a tentative D call TRBD2 (6 bases). The germline CDR1 and CDR2 sequences are SQVTM and ANQGSEA. The ends were cut back, 5 bases at V and 4 bases at J, with 14 bases in the middle. This CDR3 has 13 amino acids. The CDR3 here is CSVLTPEGETQYF. In DNA form, the CDR3 reads TGCAGCGTTCTGACCCCGGAGGGAGAGACCCAGTACTTC.

The V and J genes are TRBV5-1 and TRBJ1-1; TRBD1 is a possible D gene (5 bases). CDR3 length: 13 residues. V was clipped by 5 bases and J by 1 base, with 9 bases between them. Germline V CDR1 and CDR2: SGHRS, YFSETQ. In DNA, the CDR3 is TGCGCCAGCAGGGAGGGGCCGAACACTGAAGCTTTCTTT. Translated: CASREGPNTEAFF.